This TCR beta chain comes out of a study of shared clonotypes between healthy human individuals. Here immunoSEQ multiplex PCR was the method, and the copy in TCRdb shows in-frame clones only, minus some. This table has 300,000 to 400,000 clones, around 70% appearing once. With 4 bases clipped from V and 5 bases from J, the junction kept 10 bases outside the gene matches. The CDR3 contains 16 residues. Germline-derived CDR1 and CDR2 are SGHDT and YYEEEE. CD45RA+ naive and CD45RA-negative memory subsets were separated from CD4+ cells. Sequencing was carried out using memory CD4+ T cells sorted from blood. Regarding subset: CD45RA-negative fraction. The sequence was collected from a man aged 25 to 40 in good health. The rearrangement joins TRBV5-6 to TRBJ2-5, with 11 bases fitting TRBD2. The CDR3 region is CASSRDSGRALETQYF. The CDR3 region has the DNA TGTGCCAGCAGCCGAGATAGCGGGAGGGCCCTGGAGACCCAGTACTTC.